This TCR beta chain was retrieved from a study of blood T cells in healthy people across ages. A second roughly 6 to 11 cycle PCR used barcoded and J-beta primers. Unique molecular identifiers of 12 random nucleotides labeled each cDNA. Each CDR3 protein is one row after TCRdb ran MiXCR on the 5' RACE reads. The repertoire consists of 1,300,000 or so distinct CDR3 sequences, with 59% occurring once and the leading ten covering 6.5% to 8.5%. Germline V gene lookup returns CDR1 MGHRA and CDR2 YSYEKL. V lost 1 base, J lost 9 bases, and 13 bases lay in between. The CDR3 covers 15 residues. Specimen: blood. The TCR originated in a man aged 18 to 35 in good health. The V and J genes are TRBV4-1 and TRBJ1-6; D uncertain. The CDR3 sequence is CASSQVGQLISPLHF. DNA for the CDR3: TGCGCCAGCAGCCAAGTAGGGCAGTTGATTTCACCCCTCCACTTT.